This section outlines one T cell receptor (beta chain) sequence together with its context. As yet, its antigen is unknown. Produced via immunoSEQ multiplex PCR; TCRdb's table is partial and in-frame only. The data show about 150,000 clones, 65% to 90% seen once. The data are from a study of cytomegalovirus exposure and HLA in healthy donors. Findings and caveats of the study: TCR clusters originating in the first cohort tended to co-occur in the 100 to 150 validation repertoires, according to a later analysis.

What was sequenced was PBMCs. This receptor was obtained from a man aged 18-30 years in good health and CMV-seropositive.

The CDR3 DNA sequence: TGTGCCAGCAGTTTAGAGGGCTCTGGGGCCAACGTCCTGACTTTC. Its protein product is CASSLEGSGANVLTF. The chain links TRBV27 to TRBJ2-6; a weak D match, TRBD2 (5 bases). Trimming took off 2 bases at V and 0 bases at J, with 5 bases between the two ends. Germline V gives CDR1 MNHEY, CDR2 SMNVEV (reference sequence). The CDR3 is 15 residues long.